This T cell receptor beta chain was profiled in a study of T-cell memory formation after mild COVID-19. Study in general: The study found TCR clusters largely donor specific. Whole-study findings and limits: For contracting clones, CD4+ ones sat mainly in CM and EM, CD8+ in EMRA. Cross-reactive memory seemingly joined, as some responding clones were found in pre-infection memory.

As concerns this clonotype: Its antigen is undetermined.

The CDR3 is 13 amino acids. V gave up 6 bases and J gave up 4 bases; unmatched junction bases: 5. The authors produced TCR alpha and TCR beta cDNA libraries with sample barcodes and UMIs by 5'RACE using constant-segment primers. MiXCR, run by TCRdb on the 5' RACE reads, gives a single entry per CDR3 protein. The table has more than 250,000 distinct CDR3 sequences, roughly 18% seen once. The V call is TRBV12-3 or TRBV12-4, the J call TRBJ2-7, with 8 bases matching TRBD1. Specimen: PBMCs or a T cell subset sorted from them (not recorded which). The sequence was collected from a man between 18 and 35 years old who had mild COVID-19 (a few samples of this study predate the infection). Cell type and time point are not known. CDR3 protein: CASRDREGYEQYF. The CDR3 coding sequence is TGTGCCAGCAGGGACAGGGAAGGGTACGAGCAGTACTTC.